Sequencing of this T cell receptor (beta chain) was carried out in a study of blood T cell repertoires in COVID-19. Study context: Donors in the United States, Italy and Spain gave samples during acute or convalescent COVID-19. The analysed material was cDNA or gDNA that came from T cells, B-cell-depleted T cells, or PBMCs.

Original methodology: It was from reference gene primer amplification that nucleated cell counts were estimated. Data came from immunoSEQ multiplex PCR; TCRdb stores just in-frame clones and leaves some out. V and J calls and clone size are copied from that table; D and trimming were computed from the DNA. The data contain roughly 140,000 clones, approximately 91% of them seen just once; the ten biggest clones take up less than 2%. CDR1 and CDR2 (germline): SGHNT, YYREEE (reference sequence). Germline trimming cut 3 bases from V and 5 bases from J; bases unmatched to any gene: 5. The CDR3 is 15 amino acids.

The material sequenced was peripheral blood. The V and J genes are TRBV5-4 and TRBJ2-4; 10 bases fit TRBD2. The sequence was collected from an older man with acute or convalescent COVID-19. CDR3: CASSSGTSVENIQYF. CDR3 nucleotides: TGTGCCAGCAGCTCCGGGACTAGCGTGGAAAACATTCAGTACTTC.